This T cell receptor (beta chain) comes out of a study of cytotoxic CD8 clonotypes in ibrutinib-treated CLL. About this clone itself: As yet, its antigen is unknown.

Sequencing used immunoSEQ multiplex PCR; TCRdb keeps in-frame clones, though not all of them. The repertoire has 150,000 to 200,000 clones, approximately 77% of them found once; the top ten carry under 2.5%. CDR3 length: 16 amino acids. The germline V gene has CDR1 MGHRA and CDR2 YSYEKL. The V gene end was trimmed by 2 bases and the J gene end by 4 bases; junction bases not matched to a gene: 8. Study-wide results and limits: There were few public clonotypes, and on treatment they contracted or stayed stable.

The clonotype originates from a human donor with chronic lymphocytic leukemia. The specimen comprised PBMCs, sampled after 12 months of ibrutinib treatment. The rearrangement links TRBV4-1 to TRBJ2-7, with TRBD2 matching over 10 bases. The CDR3 sequence is CASSQKILAGVYEQYF. The CDR3 bases are TGCGCCAGCAGCCAAAAAATCCTAGCGGGAGTGTACGAGCAGTACTTC.